The clone carrying this T cell receptor (beta chain) was detected only once. The CDR3 consists of 9 residues. V was cut by 4 bases and J by 6 bases, with 3 bases left in between. CDR1 is SQVTM and CDR2 is ANQGSEA in the germline V gene. The data were obtained in a study of Ad26.COV2.S vaccination and SARS-CoV-2 variants. Libraries were prepared by immunoSEQ multiplex PCR; TCRdb keeps only in-frame clonotypes and omits some of them. The data hold some 290,000 clones, with more than 70% observed a single time. Noted treatment: roughly 19 received Ad26.COV2.S at low or high dose, single or two shots; several received placebo; per-sample allocation not given. On day 63 after the first injection, vaccine and placebo recipients gave samples.

The TCR comes from a person aged 18-65 years who received the Ad26.COV2.S COVID-19 vaccine or a placebo. The chain is built from TRBV29-1 and TRBJ1-2; D is unclear. Specimen: peripheral blood, collected in a trial of Ad26.COV2.S vaccine versus placebo. The CDR3: CSVVDGYTF. The CDR3, as DNA: TGCAGCGTTGTAGATGGCTACACCTTC. Complete variable domain (other parts from reference TRBV29-1 and TRBJ1-2): SAVISQKPSRDICQRGTSLTIQCQVDSQVTMMFWYRQQPGQSLTLIATANQGSEATYESGFVIDKFPISRPNLTFSTLTVSNMSPEDSSIYLCSVVDGYTFGSGTRLTVV.